This T cell receptor beta chain was found in a study of cytomegalovirus exposure and HLA in healthy donors. As regards this clone: Its antigen is not identified.

This PCR relied on a set of 60 Vbeta primers and 13 Jbeta primers. Measured with immunoSEQ multiplex PCR; TCRdb has only the in-frame clones, and not every one. The sample lists roughly 190,000 clones, 60% to 80% occurring once. Study-level points and caveats: It was only CMV serostatus that was available as immune exposure information.

The sequencing input was PBMCs. This sequence originates from a female donor in good health and CMV-seronegative.

CDR3 protein: CASSFRVSVYEQYF. The CDR3 DNA is TGTGCCAGCAGCTTTCGAGTTTCGGTCTACGAGCAGTACTTC. The chain is built from TRBV7-9 and TRBJ2-7; D uncertain. The CDR3 totals 14 residues. Germline V CDR1 and CDR2: SEHNR, FQNEAQ (reference sequence). V shed 3 bases and J shed 3 bases, with 12 bases lying between them.